Sequencing of this T cell receptor (beta chain) was carried out in a study of OX40 agonist ivuxolimab in advanced cancers. Germline assignment: CDR1 ENHRY and CDR2 SYGVKD. V shed 0 bases, J shed 4 bases, and the junction held 0 bases outside the gene matches. CDR3 length equals 14 residues. Sequenced by immunoSEQ multiplex PCR; TCRdb stores in-frame clones only, minus some. Of approximately 48,000 clones in the sample, about 86% were seen once. This chain joins TRBV10-3 and TRBJ2-3, with TRBD1 matching 8 bases. Sample: CD4+ or CD8+ T cells sorted from blood, taken in a trial of the OX40 agonist ivuxolimab. The receptor was isolated from an adult with an advanced solid tumor such as melanoma, head and neck, liver or kidney cancer. In DNA form, the CDR3 reads TGTGCCATCAGTGAGTCGGACAGGGCAGATACGCAGTATTTT. Its translation is CAISESDRADTQYF.